This T cell receptor (beta chain) was recorded in a study of spatial heterogeneity in lung cancer. For the study at large: Alpha-chain detections were consistently fewer than beta-chain detections among the sequences. Study-level points and caveats: Alpha chain coverage of tumor T cells was estimated at approximately 7%, and beta chain coverage at roughly 14%. The study found that expanded intratumoral alpha and beta TCR counts tracked tumor mutation counts.

Unique molecular identifiers tagged every individual TCR cDNA molecule. In TCRdb, the 5' RACE reads were re-called with MiXCR into one record per CDR3 protein. The repertoire holds about 13,000 distinct CDR3 sequences, with roughly 5% as singletons. Time point in this sample: sample taken at primary tumor resection. The cohort: approximately 66 early-stage, untreated non-small cell lung cancer patients. V dropped 0 bases and J dropped 6 bases, with 13 bases sitting between them. Germline CDR1 SGHRS, CDR2 YFSETQ. This CDR3 has 14 amino acids. This clonotype was seen ten or more times. As yet, its antigen is unknown.

This TCR was sampled from a male donor with early-stage non-small cell lung cancer. This specimen was lung tumor tissue, taken at surgery. V gene TRBV5-1 combines with J gene TRBJ2-7, with D possibly TRBD1 on 5 matching bases. The CDR3 sequence is CASSLGEGAAEQYF. Here the CDR3 DNA reads TGCGCCAGCAGCTTGGGCGAAGGGGCGGCCGAGCAGTACTTC.